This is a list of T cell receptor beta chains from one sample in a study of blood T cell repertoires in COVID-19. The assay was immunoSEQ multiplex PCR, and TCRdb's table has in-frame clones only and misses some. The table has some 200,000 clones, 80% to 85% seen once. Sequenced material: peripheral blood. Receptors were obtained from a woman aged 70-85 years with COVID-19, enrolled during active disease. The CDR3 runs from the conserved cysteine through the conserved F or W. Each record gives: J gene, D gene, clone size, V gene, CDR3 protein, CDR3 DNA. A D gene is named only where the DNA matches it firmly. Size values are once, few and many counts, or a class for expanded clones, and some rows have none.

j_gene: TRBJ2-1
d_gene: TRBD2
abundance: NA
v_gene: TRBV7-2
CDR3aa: CASSTELAGAGEQFF
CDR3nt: TGTGCCAGCAGCACCGAACTAGCGGGAGCCGGTGAGCAGTTCTTC

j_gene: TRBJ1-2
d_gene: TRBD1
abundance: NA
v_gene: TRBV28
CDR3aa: CATQQGARGYTF
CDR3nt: TGTGCCACGCAACAGGGGGCGCGTGGCTACACCTTC

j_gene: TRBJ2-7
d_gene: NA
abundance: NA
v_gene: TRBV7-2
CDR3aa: CASSLGSGVVYEQYF
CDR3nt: TGTGCCAGCAGCTTAGGATCGGGGGTGGTCTACGAGCAGTACTTC

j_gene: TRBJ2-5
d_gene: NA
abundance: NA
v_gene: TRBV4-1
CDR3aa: CASSQEGHSQETQYF
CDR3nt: TGCGCCAGCAGCCAAGAGGGACACTCCCAAGAGACCCAGTACTTC

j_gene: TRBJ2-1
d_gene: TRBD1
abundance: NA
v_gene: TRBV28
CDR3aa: CASSSNRGVVYNEQFF
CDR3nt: TGTGCCAGCAGTTCAAACAGGGGGGTGGTATACAATGAGCAGTTCTTC

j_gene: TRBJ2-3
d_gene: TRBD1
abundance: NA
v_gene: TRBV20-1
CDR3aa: CSASGDSYTDTQYF
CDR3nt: TGCAGTGCTAGTGGGGACAGCTACACAGATACGCAGTATTTT

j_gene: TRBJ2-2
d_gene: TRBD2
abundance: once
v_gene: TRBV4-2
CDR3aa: CASRGGSKIARELFF
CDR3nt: TGTGCCAGCAGGGGGGGGTCGAAAATCGCCCGGGAGCTGTTTTTT

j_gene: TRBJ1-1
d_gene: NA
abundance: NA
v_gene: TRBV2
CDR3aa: CASSPTGLPEAFF
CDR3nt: TGTGCCAGCAGCCCGACAGGCCTTCCGGAAGCTTTCTTT

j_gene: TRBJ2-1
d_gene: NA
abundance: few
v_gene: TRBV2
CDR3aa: CASNAVRSYNEQFF
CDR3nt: TGTGCCAGCAACGCGGTACGCTCCTACAATGAGCAGTTCTTC

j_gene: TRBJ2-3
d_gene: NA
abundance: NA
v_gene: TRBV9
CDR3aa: CASSPLSFGTDTQYF
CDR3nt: TGTGCCAGCAGCCCTTTGAGCTTTGGCACAGATACGCAGTATTTT

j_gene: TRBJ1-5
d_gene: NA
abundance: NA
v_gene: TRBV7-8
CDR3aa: CASSPGRGPSNQPQHF
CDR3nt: TGTGCCAGCAGCCCCGGGAGGGGCCCTAGCAATCAGCCCCAGCATTTT

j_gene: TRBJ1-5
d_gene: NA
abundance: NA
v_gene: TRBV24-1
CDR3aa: CATRTVQGRVENQPQHF
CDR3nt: TGTGCCACCAGGACAGTTCAAGGCAGGGTCGAGAATCAGCCCCAGCATTTT

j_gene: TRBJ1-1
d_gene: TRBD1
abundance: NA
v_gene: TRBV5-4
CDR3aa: CASSPRQGKGTEAFF
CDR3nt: TGTGCCAGCAGCCCCCGACAGGGAAAAGGGACTGAAGCTTTCTTT

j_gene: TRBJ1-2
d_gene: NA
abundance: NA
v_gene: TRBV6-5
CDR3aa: CASSFDRGAPNYGYTF
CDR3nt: TGTGCCAGCAGTTTTGATCGGGGGGCTCCCAACTATGGCTACACCTTC

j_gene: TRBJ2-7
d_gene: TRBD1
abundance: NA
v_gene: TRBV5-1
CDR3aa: CASTSNPGQGFSEQYF
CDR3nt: TGCGCCAGCACCTCTAATCCGGGACAGGGTTTTTCCGAGCAGTACTTC

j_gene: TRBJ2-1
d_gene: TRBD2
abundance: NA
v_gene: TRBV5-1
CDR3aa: CASSPGTSGLGSSYNEQFF
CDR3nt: TGCGCCAGCAGTCCCGGGACTAGCGGCCTAGGGAGCTCCTACAATGAGCAGTTCTTC